Detailed here is one T cell receptor (beta chain). As yet, its antigen is unknown. The sample comes from a study of CD8+ T cells in alopecia areata. Study-wide findings and caveats: Affected scalp, especially in alopecia totalis/universalis, had a higher clonality than normal scalp did.

Extracted RNA was reverse transcribed into cDNA, the sequencing template. TCRdb's copy holds only in-frame clones and misses some; the assay was immunoSEQ multiplex PCR. The data show about 42,000 clones, with about nine tenths seen just once and 15% to 20% held by the top ten. Sample treatment: oral pan-JAK inhibitor, 5-10 mg twice daily. This CDR3 comprises 14 residues. With 1 base removed from V and 7 bases from J, the gap between germline ends came to 14 bases. Germline CDR1 MDHEN, CDR2 SYDVKM. The TCR originated in a human donor with alopecia areata. This chain connects TRBV28 to TRBJ2-7; D not resolved. Sequenced here: CD8+ T cells sorted from blood, sampled at week 24, from a patient treated with tofacitinib. In DNA, the CDR3 is TGTGCCAGCAGTTTATATAAAATCGGGTCAGAGCAGTACTTC. It codes for CASSLYKIGSEQYF.